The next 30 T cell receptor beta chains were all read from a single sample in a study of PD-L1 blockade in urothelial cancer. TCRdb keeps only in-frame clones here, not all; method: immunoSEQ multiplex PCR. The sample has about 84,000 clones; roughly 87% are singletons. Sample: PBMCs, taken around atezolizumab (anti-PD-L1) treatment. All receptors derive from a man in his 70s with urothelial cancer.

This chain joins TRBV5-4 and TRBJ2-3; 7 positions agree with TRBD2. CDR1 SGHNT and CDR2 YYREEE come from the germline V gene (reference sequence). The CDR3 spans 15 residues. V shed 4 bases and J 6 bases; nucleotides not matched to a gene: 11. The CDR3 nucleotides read TGTGCCAGCAGCCTGGTGCGGGGGAGTGTTGATACGCAGTATTTT. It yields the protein CASSLVRGSVDTQYF.

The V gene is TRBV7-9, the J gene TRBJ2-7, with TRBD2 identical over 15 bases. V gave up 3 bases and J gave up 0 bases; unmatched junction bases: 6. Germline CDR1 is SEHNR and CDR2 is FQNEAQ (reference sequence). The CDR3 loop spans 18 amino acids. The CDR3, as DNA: TGTGCCAGCAGCTTTAGCAGGACTAGCGGGGGGGCCTCCTACGAGCAGTACTTC. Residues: CASSFSRTSGGASYEQYF.

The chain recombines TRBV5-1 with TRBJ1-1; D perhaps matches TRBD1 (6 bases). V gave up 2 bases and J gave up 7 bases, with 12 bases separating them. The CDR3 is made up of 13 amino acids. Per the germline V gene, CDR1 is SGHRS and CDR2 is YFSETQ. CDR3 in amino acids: CASSFRTAGEAFF. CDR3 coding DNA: TGCGCCAGCAGCTTCCGGACAGCCGGTGAAGCTTTCTTT.

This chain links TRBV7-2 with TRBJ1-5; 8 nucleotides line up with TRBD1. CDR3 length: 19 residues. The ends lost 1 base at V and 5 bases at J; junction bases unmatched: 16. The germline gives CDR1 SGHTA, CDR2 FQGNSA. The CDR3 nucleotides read TGTGCCAGCAGCTTAGAAAACTCCGGGACAGGAGAGTCGCATCAGCCCCAGCATTTT. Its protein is CASSLENSGTGESHQPQHF. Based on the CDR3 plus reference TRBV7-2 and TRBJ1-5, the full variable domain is GAGVSQSPSNKVTEKGKDVELRCDPISGHTALYWYRQSLGQGLEFLIYFQGNSAPDKSGLPSDRFSAERTGGSVSTLTIQRTQQEDSAVYLCASSLENSGTGESHQPQHFGDGTRLSIL.

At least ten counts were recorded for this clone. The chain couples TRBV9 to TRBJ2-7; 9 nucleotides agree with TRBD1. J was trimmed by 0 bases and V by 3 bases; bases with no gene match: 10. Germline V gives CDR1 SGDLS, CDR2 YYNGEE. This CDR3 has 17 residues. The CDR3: CASSGGGTGQSSYEQYF. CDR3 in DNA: TGTGCCAGCAGCGGAGGTGGGACAGGGCAGAGCTCCTACGAGCAGTACTTC.

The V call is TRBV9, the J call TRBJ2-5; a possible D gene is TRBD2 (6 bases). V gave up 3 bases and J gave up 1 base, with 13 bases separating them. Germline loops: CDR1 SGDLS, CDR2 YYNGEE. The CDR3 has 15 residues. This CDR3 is CASSDGQGGQETQYF. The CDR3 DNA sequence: TGTGCCAGCAGCGACGGCCAGGGAGGCCAAGAGACCCAGTACTTC.

For the CDR3, the DNA is TGCGCCAGCAGGGCAGAAGAAAATTCACCCCTCCACTTT. Its protein product is CASRAEENSPLHF. The V gene is TRBV5-1, the J gene TRBJ1-6, with D unclear. Per the germline V gene, CDR1 is SGHRS and CDR2 is YFSETQ. V was trimmed by 5 bases and J by 7 bases, leaving 10 bases between them. The CDR3 spans 13 residues.

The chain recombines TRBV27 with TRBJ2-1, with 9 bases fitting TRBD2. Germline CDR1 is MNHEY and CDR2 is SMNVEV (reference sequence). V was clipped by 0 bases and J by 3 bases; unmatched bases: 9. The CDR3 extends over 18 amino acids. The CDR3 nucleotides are TGTGCCAGCAGTTTATCGATGGGCAGCGGGAGGCACTACAATGAGCAGTTCTTC. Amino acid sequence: CASSLSMGSGRHYNEQFF.

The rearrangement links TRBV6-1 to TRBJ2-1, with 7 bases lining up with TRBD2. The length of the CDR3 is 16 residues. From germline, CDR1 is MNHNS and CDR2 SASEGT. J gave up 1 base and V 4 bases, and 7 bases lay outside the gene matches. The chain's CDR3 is CASSGGSGESYNEQFF. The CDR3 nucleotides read TGTGCCAGCAGTGGGGGGAGCGGGGAATCCTACAATGAGCAGTTCTTC.

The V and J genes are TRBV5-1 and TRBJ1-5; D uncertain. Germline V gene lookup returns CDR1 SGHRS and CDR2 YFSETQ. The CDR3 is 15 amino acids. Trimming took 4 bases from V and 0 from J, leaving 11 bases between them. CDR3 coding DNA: TGCGCCAGCAGCGAGGGATCCGATAGCAATCAGCCCCAGCATTTT. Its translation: CASSEGSDSNQPQHF.

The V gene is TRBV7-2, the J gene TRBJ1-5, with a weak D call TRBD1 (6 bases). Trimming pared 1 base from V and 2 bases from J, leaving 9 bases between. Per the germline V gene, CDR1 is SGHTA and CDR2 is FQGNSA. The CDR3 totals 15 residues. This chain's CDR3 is CASSLDRVGNQPQHF. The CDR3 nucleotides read TGTGCCAGCAGCTTAGACAGGGTGGGCAATCAGCCCCAGCATTTT.

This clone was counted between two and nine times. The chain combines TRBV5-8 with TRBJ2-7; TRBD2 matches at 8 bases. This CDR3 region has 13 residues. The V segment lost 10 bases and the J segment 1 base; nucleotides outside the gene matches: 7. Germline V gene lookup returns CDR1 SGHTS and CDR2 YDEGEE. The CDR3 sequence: CARGGRESYEQYF. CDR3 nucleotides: TGTGCCCGGGGGGGGCGGGAGTCCTACGAGCAGTACTTC.

The CDR3 spells CASSLSGRTYEQYF. CDR3 sequence (DNA): TGTGCCAGCAGTTTATCGGGCCGTACCTACGAGCAGTACTTC. V usage is TRBV27 and J usage is TRBJ2-7; the D is unclear. Trimming left V 0 bases short and J 2 bases short, with 8 bases between. The length of the CDR3 is 14 residues. CDR1 is MNHEY, CDR2 SMNVEV, per germline (reference sequence).

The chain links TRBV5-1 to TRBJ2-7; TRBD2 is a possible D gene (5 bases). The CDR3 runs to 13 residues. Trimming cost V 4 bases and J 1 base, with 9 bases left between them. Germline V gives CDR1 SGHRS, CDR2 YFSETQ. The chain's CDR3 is CASSISGSYEQYF. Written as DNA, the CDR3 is TGCGCCAGCAGCATCAGCGGTTCCTACGAGCAGTACTTC.

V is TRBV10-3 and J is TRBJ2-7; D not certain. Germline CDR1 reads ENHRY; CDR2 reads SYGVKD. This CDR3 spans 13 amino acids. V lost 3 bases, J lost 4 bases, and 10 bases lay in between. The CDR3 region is CAISESAGYEQYF. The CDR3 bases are TGTGCCATCAGTGAATCCGCCGGGTACGAGCAGTACTTC.

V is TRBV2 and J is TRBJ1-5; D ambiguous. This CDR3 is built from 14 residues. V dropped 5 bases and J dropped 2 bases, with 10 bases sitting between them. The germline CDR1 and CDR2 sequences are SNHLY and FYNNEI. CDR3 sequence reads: CASSLGTRNQPQHF. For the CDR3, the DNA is TGTGCCAGCAGTTTGGGCACCCGCAATCAGCCCCAGCATTTT.

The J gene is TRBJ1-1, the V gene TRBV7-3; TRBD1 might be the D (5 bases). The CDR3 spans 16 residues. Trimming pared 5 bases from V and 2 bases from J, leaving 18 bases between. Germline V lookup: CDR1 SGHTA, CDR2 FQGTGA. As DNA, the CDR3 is TGTGCCAGCAGCCTCGGGACTCCGAGAGCAAACACTGAAGCTTTCTTT. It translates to CASSLGTPRANTEAFF.

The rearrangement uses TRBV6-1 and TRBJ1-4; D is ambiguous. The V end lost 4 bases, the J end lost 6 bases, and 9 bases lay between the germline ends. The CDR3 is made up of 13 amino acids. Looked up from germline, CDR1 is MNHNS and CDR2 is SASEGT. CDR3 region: CASSARPDEKLFF. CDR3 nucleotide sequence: TGTGCCAGCAGTGCCCGTCCAGATGAAAAACTGTTTTTT.

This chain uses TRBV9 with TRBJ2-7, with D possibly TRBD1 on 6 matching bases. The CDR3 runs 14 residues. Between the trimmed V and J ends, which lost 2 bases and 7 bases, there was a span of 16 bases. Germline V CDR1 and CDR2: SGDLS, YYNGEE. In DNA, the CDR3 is TGTGCCAGCAGCGTGGGGGCGCTCTATTCTGAGCAGTACTTC. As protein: CASSVGALYSEQYF.

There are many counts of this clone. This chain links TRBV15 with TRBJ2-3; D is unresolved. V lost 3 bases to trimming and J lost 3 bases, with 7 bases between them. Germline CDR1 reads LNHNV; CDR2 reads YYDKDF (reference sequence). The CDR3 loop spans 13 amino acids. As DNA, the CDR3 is TGTGCCACCAGCAGTGTTCGGACAGATACGCAGTATTTT. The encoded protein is CATSSVRTDTQYF.

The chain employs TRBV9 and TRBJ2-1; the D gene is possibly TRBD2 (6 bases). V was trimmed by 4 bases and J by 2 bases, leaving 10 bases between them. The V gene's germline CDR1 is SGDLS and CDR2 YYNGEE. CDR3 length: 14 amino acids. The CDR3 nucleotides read TGTGCCAGCAGCACCGGGACTCCCTACAATGAGCAGTTCTTC. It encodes CASSTGTPYNEQFF.

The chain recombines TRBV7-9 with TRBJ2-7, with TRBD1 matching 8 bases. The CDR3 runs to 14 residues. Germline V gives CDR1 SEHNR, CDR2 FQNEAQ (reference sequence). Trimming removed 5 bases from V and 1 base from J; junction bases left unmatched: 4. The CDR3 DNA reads TGTGCCAGCAGCCCCGGGACAGGATCCTACGAGCAGTACTTC. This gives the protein CASSPGTGSYEQYF.

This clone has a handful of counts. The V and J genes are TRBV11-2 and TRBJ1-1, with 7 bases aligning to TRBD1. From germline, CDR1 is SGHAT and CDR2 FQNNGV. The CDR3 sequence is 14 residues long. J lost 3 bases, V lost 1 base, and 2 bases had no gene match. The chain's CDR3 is CASSLGQGYTEAFF. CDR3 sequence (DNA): TGTGCCAGCAGCTTAGGACAGGGTTACACTGAAGCTTTCTTT.

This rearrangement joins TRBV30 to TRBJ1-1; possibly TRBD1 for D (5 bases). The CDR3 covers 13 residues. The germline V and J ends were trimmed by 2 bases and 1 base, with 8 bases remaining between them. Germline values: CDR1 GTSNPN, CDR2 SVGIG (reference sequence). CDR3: CAWSWGENTEAFF. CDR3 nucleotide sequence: TGTGCCTGGAGTTGGGGGGAGAACACTGAAGCTTTCTTT.

This CDR3 reads CSLPAGTGSTEAFF. Here the CDR3 DNA reads TGCAGCCTTCCGGCGGGGACAGGGAGCACTGAAGCTTTCTTT. This chain links TRBV29-1 with TRBJ1-1; 9 bases match TRBD1. V lost 8 bases to trimming and J lost 4 bases; unmatched junction nucleotides: 11. Germline CDR1 and CDR2: SQVTM and ANQGSEA. This CDR3 has 14 residues. The whole variable domain, remainder taken from reference TRBV29-1 and TRBJ1-1, is SAVISQKPSRDICQRGTSLTIQCQVDSQVTMMFWYRQQPGQSLTLIATANQGSEATYESGFVIDKFPISRPNLTFSTLTVSNMSPEDSSIYLCSLPAGTGSTEAFFGQGTRLTVV.

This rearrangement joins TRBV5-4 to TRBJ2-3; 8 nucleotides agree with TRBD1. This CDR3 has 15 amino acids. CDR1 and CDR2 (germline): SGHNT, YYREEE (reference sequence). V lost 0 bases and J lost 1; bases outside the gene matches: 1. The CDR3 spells CASSLVGQGTDTQYF. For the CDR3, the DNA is TGTGCCAGCAGCTTGGTGGGACAGGGCACAGATACGCAGTATTTT.

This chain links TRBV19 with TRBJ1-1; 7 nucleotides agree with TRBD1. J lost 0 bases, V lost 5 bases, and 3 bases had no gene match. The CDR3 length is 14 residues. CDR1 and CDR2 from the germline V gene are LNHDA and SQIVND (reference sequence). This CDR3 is CASSPGQMNTEAFF. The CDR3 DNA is TGTGCCAGTAGTCCGGGACAGATGAACACTGAAGCTTTCTTT.

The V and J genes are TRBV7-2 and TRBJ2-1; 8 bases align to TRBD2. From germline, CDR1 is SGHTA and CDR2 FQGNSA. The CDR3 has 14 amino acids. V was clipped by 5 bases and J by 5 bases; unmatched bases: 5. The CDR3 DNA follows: TGTGCCAGCAGCCCGGGGGGGGGAGACAATGAGCAGTTCTTC. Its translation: CASSPGGGDNEQFF.

Written as DNA, the CDR3 is TGCGCCAGCAGCCAAGACCCGACAGGGGGCTATGAAAAACTGTTTTTT. Its protein product is CASSQDPTGGYEKLFF. V usage is TRBV4-3 and J usage is TRBJ1-4, with 10 bases matching TRBD1. Germline CDR1 is LGHNA and CDR2 is YSLEER. With V trimmed by 0 bases and J by 6 bases, 4 bases remained unmatched. The CDR3 has 16 amino acids.

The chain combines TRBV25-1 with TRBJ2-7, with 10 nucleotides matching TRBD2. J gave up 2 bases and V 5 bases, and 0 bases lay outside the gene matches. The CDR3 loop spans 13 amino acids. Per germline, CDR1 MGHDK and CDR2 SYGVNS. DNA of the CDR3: TGTGCCAGCAGTCTAGCGGGAGCCTACGAGCAGTACTTC. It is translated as CASSLAGAYEQYF.